This entry concerns a single TCR beta chain. Its antigen is unidentified. Regarding time point: patch test 2, 6 weeks after DPC sensitization. Treatment defined: therapeutic diphenylcyclopropenone sensitization with weekly scalp DPC. These data are taken from a study of human T cells and chemical hapten exposure. The study, taken as a whole, reports: Donors had alopecia, so their immune response may differ from healthy people's.

This CDR3 has 14 amino acids. In TCRdb, the RACE reads were re-called with MiXCR into one record per CDR3 protein. The top ten hold 3.1% of the sample, which has around 99,000 distinct CDR3 sequences, 9.2% seen once. The chain combines TRBV3-2 with TRBJ2-2. TRBV3-2 is given as a pseudogene. The source was whole blood, collected in connection with sensitization to the hapten diphenylcyclopropenone (DPC). The origin of this receptor is a woman aged 35 to 49 with alopecia areata. Some clones in this sample may be carry-over from other donors' samples. The CDR3 loop is CASSQECNTGELFF. Written as DNA, the CDR3 is TGTGCCAGCAGCCAAGAGTGCAACACCGGGGAGCTGTTTTTT.